This T cell receptor beta chain was retrieved from a study of T cell repertoires in cytomegalovirus infection. Trimming left V 5 bases short and J 7 bases short, with 12 bases between. The length of the CDR3 is 12 residues. Looked up from germline, CDR1 is SEHNR and CDR2 is FQNEAQ (reference sequence). In this sample, this clonotype turned up many times. TCRdb fed the reads into MiXCR, producing one record per CDR3 protein. The sample records approximately 500,000 distinct CDR3 sequences, approximately 15% being singletons. This receptor was obtained from a human donor in good health (CMV status not recorded). Some clones in this sample may be carry-over from other donors' samples. The chain employs TRBV7-9 and TRBJ2-7; D may be TRBD2 (5 bases). The sample comprised CD8+ T cells from PBMCs. CDR3 nucleotide sequence: TGTGCCAGCAGCGAGAAGGGAGATGAGCAGTACTTC. Its protein product is CASSEKGDEQYF.